This TCR beta chain was recovered during a study of T cells in localized non-small cell lung cancer. Study outcomes and limitations: Higher blood T cell density went with longer overall survival. Uninvolved neighboring lung showed the greatest T cell clonality, exceeding tumor.

Clones were read by immunoSEQ multiplex PCR, and TCRdb kept only the in-frame ones, dropping some. This sample has around 41,000 clones, with 88% found just once. Concerning this clone: Its specificity is unknown.

V gave up 4 bases and J gave up 0 bases; unmatched junction bases: 1. The CDR3 is 14 amino acids. Germline assignment: CDR1 SGDLS and CDR2 YYNGEE. The rearrangement joins TRBV9 to TRBJ2-7; 10 bases are shared with TRBD1. Source: peripheral blood, taken before any cancer treatment. The receptor's source is a female donor over 55 with stage I squamous cell lung carcinoma. CDR3 in amino acids: CASSRDRGSYEQYF. The CDR3 DNA follows: TGTGCCAGCAGCCGGGACAGGGGCTCCTACGAGCAGTACTTC.